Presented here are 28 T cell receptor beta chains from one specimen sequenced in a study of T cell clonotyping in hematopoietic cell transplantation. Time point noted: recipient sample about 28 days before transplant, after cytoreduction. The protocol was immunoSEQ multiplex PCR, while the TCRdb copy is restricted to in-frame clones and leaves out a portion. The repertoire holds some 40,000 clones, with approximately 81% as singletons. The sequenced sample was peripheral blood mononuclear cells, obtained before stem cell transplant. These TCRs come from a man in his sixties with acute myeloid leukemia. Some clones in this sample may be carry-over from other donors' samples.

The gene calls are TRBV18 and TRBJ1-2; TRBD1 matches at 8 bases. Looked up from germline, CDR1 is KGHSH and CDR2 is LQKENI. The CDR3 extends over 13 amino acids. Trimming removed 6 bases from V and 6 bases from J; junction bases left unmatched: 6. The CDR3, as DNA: TGTGCCAGCTCGTCGGACAGGGATGATGGCTACACCTTC. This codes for CASSSDRDDGYTF.

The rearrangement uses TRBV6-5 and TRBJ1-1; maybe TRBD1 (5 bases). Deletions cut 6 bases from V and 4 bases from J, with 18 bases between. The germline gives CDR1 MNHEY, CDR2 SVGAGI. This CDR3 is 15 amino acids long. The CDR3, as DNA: TGTGCCAGCAGCCCCGGGGCAGCTGAAGTCACTGAAGCTTTCTTT. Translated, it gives CASSPGAAEVTEAFF.

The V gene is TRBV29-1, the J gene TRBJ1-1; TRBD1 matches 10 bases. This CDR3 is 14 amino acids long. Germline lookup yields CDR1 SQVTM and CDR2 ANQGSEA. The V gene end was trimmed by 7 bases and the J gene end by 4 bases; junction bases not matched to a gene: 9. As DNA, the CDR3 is TGCAGCGGAAGGACAGGGGGGGTTGGCACTGAAGCTTTCTTT. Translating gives CSGRTGGVGTEAFF.

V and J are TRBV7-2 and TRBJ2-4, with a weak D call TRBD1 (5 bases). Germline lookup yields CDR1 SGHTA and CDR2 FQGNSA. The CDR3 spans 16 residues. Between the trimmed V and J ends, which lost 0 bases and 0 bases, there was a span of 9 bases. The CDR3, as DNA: TGTGCCAGCAGCTTAGCGGCAGGGATAGCCAAAAACATTCAGTACTTC. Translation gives CASSLAAGIAKNIQYF.

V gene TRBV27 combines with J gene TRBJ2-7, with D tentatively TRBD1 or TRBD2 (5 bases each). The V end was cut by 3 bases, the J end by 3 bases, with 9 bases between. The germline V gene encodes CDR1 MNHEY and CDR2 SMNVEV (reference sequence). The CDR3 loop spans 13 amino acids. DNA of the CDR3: TGTGCCAGCAGTTTGGGGGTCGACTACGAGCAGTACTTC. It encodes CASSLGVDYEQYF.

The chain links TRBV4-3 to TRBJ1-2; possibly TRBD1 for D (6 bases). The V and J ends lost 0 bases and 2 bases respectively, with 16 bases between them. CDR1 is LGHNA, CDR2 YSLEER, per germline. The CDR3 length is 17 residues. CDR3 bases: TGCGCCAGCAGCCAAGAATTGGGGACAAGGGAGAACTATGGCTACACCTTC. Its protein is CASSQELGTRENYGYTF.

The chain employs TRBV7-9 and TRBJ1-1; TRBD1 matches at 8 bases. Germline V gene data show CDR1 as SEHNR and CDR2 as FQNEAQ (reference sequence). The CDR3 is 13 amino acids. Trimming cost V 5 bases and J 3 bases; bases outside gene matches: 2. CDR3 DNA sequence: TGTGCCAGCAGCCGACAGGGGTACACTGAAGCTTTCTTT. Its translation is CASSRQGYTEAFF.

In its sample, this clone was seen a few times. The CDR3 nucleotides are TGTGCCAGCAGCTTGGGACAGTCCTACGAGCAGTACTTC. This sequence encodes CASSLGQSYEQYF. The chain joins TRBV9 to TRBJ2-7; 7 positions match TRBD1. There are 13 residues in the CDR3. Germline V gives CDR1 SGDLS, CDR2 YYNGEE. Trimming at V came to 4 bases and at J to 1 base, leaving 2 bases not matched to a gene.

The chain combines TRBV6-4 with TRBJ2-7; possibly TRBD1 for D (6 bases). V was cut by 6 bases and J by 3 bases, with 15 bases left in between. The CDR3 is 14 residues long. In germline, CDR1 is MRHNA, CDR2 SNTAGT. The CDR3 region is CASRLQGKVYEQYF. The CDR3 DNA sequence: TGTGCCAGCAGGTTACAGGGCAAGGTCTACGAGCAGTACTTC.

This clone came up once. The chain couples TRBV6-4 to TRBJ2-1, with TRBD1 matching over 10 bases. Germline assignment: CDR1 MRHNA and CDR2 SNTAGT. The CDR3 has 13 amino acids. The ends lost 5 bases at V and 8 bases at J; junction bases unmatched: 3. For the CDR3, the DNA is TGTGCCAGCAGTAGGGACAGGGGCGATGAGCAGTTCTTC. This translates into CASSRDRGDEQFF.

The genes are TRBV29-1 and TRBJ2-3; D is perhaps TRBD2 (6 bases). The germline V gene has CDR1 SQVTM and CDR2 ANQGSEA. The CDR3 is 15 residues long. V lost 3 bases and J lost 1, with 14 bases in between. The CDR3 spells CSVELSAGRTDTQYF. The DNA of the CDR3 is TGCAGCGTTGAGTTGTCGGCGGGGCGCACAGATACGCAGTATTTT.

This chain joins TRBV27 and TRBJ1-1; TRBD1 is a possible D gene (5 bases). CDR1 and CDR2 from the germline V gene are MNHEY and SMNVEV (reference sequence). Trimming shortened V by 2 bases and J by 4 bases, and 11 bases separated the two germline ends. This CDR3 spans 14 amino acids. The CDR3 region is CASSLRVRGTEAFF. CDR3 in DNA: TGTGCCAGCAGTTTACGGGTTAGGGGCACTGAAGCTTTCTTT.

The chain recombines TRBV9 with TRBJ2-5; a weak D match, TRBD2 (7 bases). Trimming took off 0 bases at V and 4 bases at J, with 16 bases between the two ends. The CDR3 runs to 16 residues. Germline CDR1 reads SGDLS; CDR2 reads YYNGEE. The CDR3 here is CASSVAGGGGTETQYF. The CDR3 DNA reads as TGTGCCAGCAGCGTAGCTGGGGGAGGGGGAACAGAGACCCAGTACTTC.

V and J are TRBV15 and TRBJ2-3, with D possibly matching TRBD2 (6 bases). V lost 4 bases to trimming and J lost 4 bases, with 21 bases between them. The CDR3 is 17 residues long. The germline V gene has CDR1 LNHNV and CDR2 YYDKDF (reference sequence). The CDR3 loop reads CATSTLFGEERADTQYF. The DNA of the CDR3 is TGTGCCACCAGCACCCTTTTTGGGGAGGAGAGGGCAGATACGCAGTATTTT.

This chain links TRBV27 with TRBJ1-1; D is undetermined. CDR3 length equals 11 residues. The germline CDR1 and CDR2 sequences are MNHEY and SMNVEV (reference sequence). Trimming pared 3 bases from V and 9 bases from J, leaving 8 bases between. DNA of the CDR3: TGTGCCAGCAGTTTTCGCCAAAAAGCTTTCTTT. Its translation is CASSFRQKAFF.

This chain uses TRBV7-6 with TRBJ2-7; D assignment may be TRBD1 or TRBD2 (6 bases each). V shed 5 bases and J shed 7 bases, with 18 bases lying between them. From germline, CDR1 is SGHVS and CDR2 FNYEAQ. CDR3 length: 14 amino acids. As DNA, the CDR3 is TGTGCCAGCAGCACCCGGGGGCAGGGCGGGGAGCAGTACTTC. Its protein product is CASSTRGQGGEQYF.

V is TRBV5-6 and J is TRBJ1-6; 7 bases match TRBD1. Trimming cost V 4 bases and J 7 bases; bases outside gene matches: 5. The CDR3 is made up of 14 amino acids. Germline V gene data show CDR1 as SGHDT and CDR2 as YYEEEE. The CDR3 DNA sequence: TGTGCCAGCAGCCAGGACAGGCAAAATTCACCCCTCCACTTT. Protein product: CASSQDRQNSPLHF. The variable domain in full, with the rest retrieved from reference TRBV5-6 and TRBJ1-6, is DAGVTQSPTHLIKTRGQQVTLRCSPKSGHDTVSWYQQALGQGPQFIFQYYEEEERQRGNFPDRFSGHQFPNYSSELNVNALLLGDSALYLCASSQDRQNSPLHFGNGTRLTVT.

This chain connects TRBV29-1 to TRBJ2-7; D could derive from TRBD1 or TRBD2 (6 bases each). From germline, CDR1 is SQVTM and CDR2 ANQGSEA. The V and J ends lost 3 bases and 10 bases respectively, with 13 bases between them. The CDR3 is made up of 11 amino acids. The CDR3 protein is CSVDSGGHQYF. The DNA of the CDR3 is TGCAGCGTTGACTCCGGGGGACATCAGTACTTC.

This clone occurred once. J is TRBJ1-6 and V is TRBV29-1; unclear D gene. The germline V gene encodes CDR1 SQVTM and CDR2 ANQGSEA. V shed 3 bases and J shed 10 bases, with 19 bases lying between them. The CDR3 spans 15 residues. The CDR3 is CSVEPIKGISSPLHF. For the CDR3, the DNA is TGCAGCGTTGAGCCAATAAAAGGGATTAGCTCACCCCTCCACTTT.

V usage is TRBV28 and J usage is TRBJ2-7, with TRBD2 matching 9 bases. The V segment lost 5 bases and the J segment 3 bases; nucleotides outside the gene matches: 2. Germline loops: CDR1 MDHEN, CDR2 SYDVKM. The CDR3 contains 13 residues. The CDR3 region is CASSAGGIYEQYF. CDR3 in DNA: TGTGCCAGCAGTGCGGGGGGGATCTACGAGCAGTACTTC.

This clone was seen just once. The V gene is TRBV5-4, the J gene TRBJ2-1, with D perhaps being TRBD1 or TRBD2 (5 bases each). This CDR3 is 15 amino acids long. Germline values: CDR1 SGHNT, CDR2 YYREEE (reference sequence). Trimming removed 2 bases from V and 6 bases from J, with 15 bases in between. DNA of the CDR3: TGTGCCAGCAGCTTAAACGGGGCTGGGGGCAATGAGCAGTTCTTC. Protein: CASSLNGAGGNEQFF. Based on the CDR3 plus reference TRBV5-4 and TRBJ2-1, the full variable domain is ETGVTQSPTHLIKTRGQQVTLRCSSQSGHNTVSWYQQALGQGPQFIFQYYREEENGRGNFPPRFSGLQFPNYSSELNVNALELDDSALYLCASSLNGAGGNEQFFGPGTRLTVL.

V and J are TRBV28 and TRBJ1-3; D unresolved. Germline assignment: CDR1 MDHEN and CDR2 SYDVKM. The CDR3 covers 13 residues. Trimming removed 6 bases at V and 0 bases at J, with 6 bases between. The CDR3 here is CASRPGSGNTIYF. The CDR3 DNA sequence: TGTGCCAGCAGGCCGGGCTCTGGAAACACCATATATTTT.

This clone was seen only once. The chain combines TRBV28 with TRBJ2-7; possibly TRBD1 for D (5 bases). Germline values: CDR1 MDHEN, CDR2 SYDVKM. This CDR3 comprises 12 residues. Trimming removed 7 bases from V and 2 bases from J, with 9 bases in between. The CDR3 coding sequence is TGTGCCAGCAAGGGGAACACCTACGAGCAGTACTTC. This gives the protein CASKGNTYEQYF.

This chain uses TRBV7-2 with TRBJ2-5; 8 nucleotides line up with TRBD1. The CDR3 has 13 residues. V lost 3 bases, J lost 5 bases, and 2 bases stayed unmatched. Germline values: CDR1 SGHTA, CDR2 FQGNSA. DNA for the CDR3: TGTGCCAGCAGCTTCTACAGGGGGGAGACCCAGTACTTC. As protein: CASSFYRGETQYF.

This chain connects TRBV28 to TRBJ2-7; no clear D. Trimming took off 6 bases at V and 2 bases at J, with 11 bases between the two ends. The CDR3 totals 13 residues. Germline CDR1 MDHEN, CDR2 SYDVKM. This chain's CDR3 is CASSIGPTYEQYF. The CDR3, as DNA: TGTGCCAGCAGCATAGGTCCGACCTACGAGCAGTACTTC. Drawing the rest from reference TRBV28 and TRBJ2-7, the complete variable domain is DVKVTQSSRYLVKRTGEKVFLECVQDMDHENMFWYRQDPGLGLRLIYFSYDVKMKEKGDIPEGYSVSREKKERFSLILESASTNQTSMYLCASSIGPTYEQYFGPGTRLTVT.

CDR3 region: CASQFTGELFF. DNA for the CDR3: TGTGCCAGTCAGTTCACCGGGGAGCTGTTTTTT. This sequence joins TRBV2 and TRBJ2-2; no reliable D call. The CDR3 runs to 11 residues. The V gene lost 9 bases and the J gene lost 4 bases, with 6 bases spanning the gap. Germline V gene lookup returns CDR1 SNHLY and CDR2 FYNNEI.

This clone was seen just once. CDR3 sequence: CASSVNSRETQYF. As DNA, the CDR3 is TGTGCCAGCAGCGTAAATAGCCGGGAGACCCAGTACTTC. The chain is built from TRBV9 and TRBJ2-5; D call uncertain. The CDR3 runs 13 residues. The V gene lost 1 base and the J gene lost 5 bases, with 9 bases spanning the gap. Germline-derived CDR1 and CDR2 are SGDLS and YYNGEE.

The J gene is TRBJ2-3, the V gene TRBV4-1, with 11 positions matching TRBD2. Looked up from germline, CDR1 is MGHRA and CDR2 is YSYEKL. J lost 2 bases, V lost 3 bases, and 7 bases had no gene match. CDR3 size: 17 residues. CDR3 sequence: CASSHLAGGPSTDTQYF. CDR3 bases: TGCGCCAGCAGCCACCTAGCGGGGGGTCCTTCCACAGATACGCAGTATTTT.